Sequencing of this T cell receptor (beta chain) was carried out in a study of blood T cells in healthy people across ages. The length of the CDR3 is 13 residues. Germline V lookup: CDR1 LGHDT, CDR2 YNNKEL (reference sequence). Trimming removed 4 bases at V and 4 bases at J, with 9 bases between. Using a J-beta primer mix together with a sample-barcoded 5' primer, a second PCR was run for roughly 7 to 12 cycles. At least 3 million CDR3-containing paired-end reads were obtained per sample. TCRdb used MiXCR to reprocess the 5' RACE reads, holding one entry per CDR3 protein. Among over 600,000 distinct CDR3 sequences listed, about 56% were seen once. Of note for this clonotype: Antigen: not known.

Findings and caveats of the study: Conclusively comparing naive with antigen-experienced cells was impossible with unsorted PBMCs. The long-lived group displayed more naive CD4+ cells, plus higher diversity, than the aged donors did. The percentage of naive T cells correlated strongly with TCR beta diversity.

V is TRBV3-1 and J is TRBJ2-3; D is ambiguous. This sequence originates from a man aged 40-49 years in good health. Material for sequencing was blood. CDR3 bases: TGTGCCAGCAGCCCCCCGGCCGCAGATACGCAGTATTTT. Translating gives CASSPPAADTQYF.